The source of this TCR beta chain is a study of blood T cell repertoires in COVID-19. Germline loops: CDR1 LGHDT, CDR2 YNNKEL (reference sequence). There are 13 residues in the CDR3. Trimming took 4 bases from V and 0 from J, leaving 7 bases between them. In its sample, this clone was seen once. Participants were aged 18 to 89 years, lived in 20 to 30 US areas, and enrolled virtually. TCRdb keeps only in-frame clones here, not all; method: immunoSEQ multiplex PCR. The sample records 200,000 to 300,000 clones, 65% to 90% being singletons. V and J are TRBV3-1 (or the pseudogene TRBV3-2) and TRBJ2-7, with D uncertain. The clonotype comes from a woman aged 50 to 60 with acute COVID-19. Sequenced sample: PBMCs or T cells enriched from blood (not recorded which). This CDR3 is CASSLRSSYEQYF. Here the CDR3 DNA reads TGTGCCAGCAGCCTAAGGAGCTCCTACGAGCAGTACTTC.